The next 30 T cell receptor beta chains were all read from a single sample in a study of response to subunit inactivated influenza vaccine. MiXCR, run by TCRdb on the RT-PCR reads, gives a single entry per CDR3 protein. The table records about 480,000 distinct CDR3 sequences, 10% to 11% of them present only once. Sequencing was performed on PBMCs from blood, taken 35 to 45 days after vaccination. Source of these receptors: a man in his fifties or sixties who received an inactivated influenza vaccine.

The rearrangement uses TRBV6-1 and TRBJ2-7, with 8 bases that match TRBD2. V lost 7 bases to trimming and J lost 2 bases; unmatched junction nucleotides: 10. The V gene's germline CDR1 is MNHNS and CDR2 SASEGT. This CDR3 is 15 amino acids long. The CDR3 bases are TGTGCCAGCACCGCCGGAGCGGGGGAGGCCTACGAGCAGTACTTC. Protein product: CASTAGAGEAYEQYF.

This clonotype was found many times. The rearrangement joins TRBV10-1 to TRBJ2-5; no clear D. Germline loops: CDR1 WNHNN, CDR2 SYGVQD (reference sequence). This CDR3 comprises 14 residues. The V and J ends lost 5 bases and 4 bases respectively, with 14 bases between them. The CDR3: CASSPGGSPETQYF. CDR3 in DNA: TGCGCCAGCAGTCCCGGTGGCAGCCCAGAGACCCAGTACTTC.

This chain connects TRBV27 to TRBJ2-7; weak D call: TRBD2 (5 bases). The V gene's germline CDR1 is MNHEY and CDR2 SMNVEV (reference sequence). V gave up 3 bases and J gave up 2 bases, with 11 bases separating them. This CDR3 spans 14 amino acids. The CDR3 DNA reads as TGTGCCAGCAGTTTCTCGGCCGGGGCCTACGAGCAGTACTTC. Its translation: CASSFSAGAYEQYF.

This clonotype was detected a few times. The chain recombines TRBV6-5 with TRBJ2-7; D could derive from TRBD1 or TRBD2 (5 bases each). Germline V gene lookup returns CDR1 MNHEY and CDR2 SVGAGI. V was trimmed by 2 bases and J by 0 bases, leaving 11 bases between them. The CDR3 sequence is 15 residues long. CDR3 bases: TGTGCCAGCAGTTACGGGCAGGGAGTCTCCTACGAGCAGTACTTC. Its protein is CASSYGQGVSYEQYF.

The chain joins TRBV7-8 to TRBJ1-4; TRBD1 agrees at 12 bases. The CDR3 extends over 20 amino acids. CDR1 and CDR2 from the germline V gene are SGHVS and FQNEAQ. J was trimmed by 5 bases and V by 5 bases; bases with no gene match: 18. Here the CDR3 reads CASSPGPSGQGAVRNEKLFF. The CDR3 DNA reads as TGTGCCAGCAGCCCTGGGCCTTCGGGACAGGGGGCTGTTAGGAATGAAAAACTGTTTTTT. The variable domain in full, completed from reference TRBV7-8 and TRBJ1-4, reads GAGVSQSPRYKVAKRGQDVALRCDPISGHVSLFWYQQALGQGPEFLTYFQNEAQLDKSGLPSDRFFAERPEGSVSTLKIQRTQQEDSAVYLCASSPGPSGQGAVRNEKLFFGSGTQLSVL.

The chain combines TRBV5-5 with TRBJ2-3, with D perhaps matching TRBD2 (6 bases). The V gene's germline CDR1 is SGHKS and CDR2 YYEKEE (reference sequence). CDR3 length: 15 amino acids. V was trimmed by 1 base and J by 2 bases, leaving 11 bases between them. The CDR3: CASSLRQDYTDTQYF. For the CDR3, the DNA is TGTGCCAGCAGCTTGCGTCAGGACTACACAGATACGCAGTATTTT.

The chain is built from TRBV10-3 and TRBJ2-3, with 7 bases fitting TRBD1. Germline V gene data show CDR1 as ENHRY and CDR2 as SYGVKD. The ends lost 3 bases at V and 0 bases at J; junction bases unmatched: 3. The CDR3 extends over 15 amino acids. This chain's CDR3 is CAISEGQASTDTQYF. CDR3 bases: TGTGCCATCAGTGAAGGACAGGCTAGCACAGATACGCAGTATTTT.

In this sample, this clonotype turned up a few times. The chain links TRBV15 to TRBJ2-1; the D is unclear. The length of the CDR3 is 18 residues. With 3 bases removed from V and 0 bases from J, the gap between germline ends came to 18 bases. In germline, CDR1 is LNHNV, CDR2 YYDKDF (reference sequence). As DNA, the CDR3 is TGTGCCACCAGCAGCCTACCTAGGTCGGGTCCCTCCTACAATGAGCAGTTCTTC. It specifies CATSSLPRSGPSYNEQFF.

This clonotype was counted ten times or more. The chain links TRBV24-1 to TRBJ2-1; 10 positions match TRBD1. Germline loops: CDR1 KGHDR, CDR2 SFDVKD. V was pared by 9 bases and J by 2 bases, with 6 bases of the junction left unmatched. This CDR3 has 15 amino acids. The CDR3 spells CATGEDRGAYNEQFF. The DNA of the CDR3 is TGTGCCACCGGGGAGGACAGGGGGGCCTACAATGAGCAGTTCTTC.

This rearrangement joins TRBV29-1 to TRBJ2-3; 10 bases are a match to TRBD2. The V gene's germline CDR1 is SQVTM and CDR2 ANQGSEA. The CDR3 is made up of 13 amino acids. J was trimmed by 7 bases and V by 2 bases; bases with no gene match: 3. The CDR3 spells CSVETSGENTQYF. In DNA form, the CDR3 reads TGCAGCGTTGAAACTAGCGGGGAGAATACGCAGTATTTT.

The chain employs TRBV10-2 and TRBJ2-1; 8 bases are shared with TRBD2. Germline CDR1 and CDR2: WSHSY and SAAADI. V gave up 8 bases and J gave up 0 bases; unmatched junction bases: 9. CDR3 size: 16 residues. The CDR3 reads CASLSSGGSSYNEQFF. The CDR3 DNA reads as TGCGCCAGCTTATCAAGCGGGGGAAGCTCCTACAATGAGCAGTTCTTC.

The rearrangement links TRBV7-2 to TRBJ1-1; D ambiguous. Germline-derived CDR1 and CDR2 are SGHTA and FQGNSA. V lost 4 bases and J 4 bases, leaving 13 bases between the germline ends. There are 14 residues in the CDR3. CDR3 nucleotides: TGTGCCAGCAGCTGGAACCTCCTGAGCACTGAAGCTTTCTTT. Translating gives CASSWNLLSTEAFF.

In this sample, this clonotype turned up many times. The chain links TRBV24-1 to TRBJ2-2; 9 bases map to TRBD1. The germline V gene encodes CDR1 KGHDR and CDR2 SFDVKD. This CDR3 contains 17 residues. The ends lost 4 bases at V and 1 base at J; junction bases unmatched: 6. CDR3 DNA: TGTGCCACCAGTGACGGACAGGGGCTCCTGAACACCGGGGAGCTGTTTTTT. Encoded protein: CATSDGQGLLNTGELFF.

This clonotype came up many times. The chain carries TRBV7-3 and TRBJ2-1, with D hard to call. CDR1 is SGHTA, CDR2 FQGTGA, per germline. Trimming pared 0 bases from V and 4 bases from J, leaving 7 bases between. The CDR3 runs 14 residues. The CDR3, as DNA: TGTGCCAGCAGCTTAACCCCACTTTACAATGAGCAGTTCTTC. Translating it yields CASSLTPLYNEQFF.

This clonotype was seen a handful of times. The rearrangement links TRBV6-2 or TRBV6-3 to TRBJ2-7, with 11 bases fitting TRBD2. The CDR3 is 15 amino acids. Germline V gene sequence: CDR1 MNHEY, CDR2 SVGEGT. V dropped 6 bases and J dropped 3; count of bases not matched to a gene: 7. The CDR3 is CASSRGTSGIYEQYF. CDR3 coding DNA: TGTGCCAGCAGCAGAGGGACTAGCGGAATCTACGAGCAGTACTTC.

V gene TRBV11-1 combines with J gene TRBJ2-7, with 7 bases fitting TRBD1. The V segment lost 7 bases and the J segment 2 bases; nucleotides outside the gene matches: 20. CDR3 size: 18 residues. Germline V gene lookup returns CDR1 SGHAT and CDR2 FQDESV (reference sequence). CDR3 nucleotides: TGTGCCAGCACCTCGCCCCTGAGCCCGGGACAGACTACCTACGAGCAGTACTTC. Translation gives CASTSPLSPGQTTYEQYF. The full variable domain, its missing parts supplied by reference TRBV11-1 and TRBJ2-7, is EAEVAQSPRYKITEKSQAVAFWCDPISGHATLYWYRQILGQGPELLVQFQDESVVDDSQLPKDRFSAERLKGVDSTLKIQPAELGDSAMYLCASTSPLSPGQTTYEQYFGPGTRLTVT.

This clonotype was seen ten or more times. A junction end diverges from the germline sequence, so it may reflect a read error. This rearrangement joins TRBV12-3 or TRBV12-4 to TRBJ2-7, with 9 bases fitting TRBD1. CDR3 size: 12 residues. CDR3 sequence reads: CASRLRGQGMDF. The CDR3 coding sequence is TGTGCCAGCAGGCTGAGGGGACAGGGCATGGACTTC.

This clonotype has a count of ten or more. CDR3 sequence: CASGGLLNTEAFF. CDR3 DNA: TGTGCCAGCGGCGGACTCCTGAACACTGAAGCTTTCTTT. This sequence joins TRBV7-9 and TRBJ1-1; D is unresolved. The V gene lost 8 bases and the J gene lost 0 bases, with 10 bases spanning the gap. CDR3 size: 13 residues. Germline assignment: CDR1 SEHNR and CDR2 FQNEAQ (reference sequence).

In its sample, this clonotype was seen many times. The chain recombines TRBV28 with TRBJ1-2; D unclear. The length of the CDR3 is 12 residues. Trimming took 10 bases from V and 8 from J, leaving 17 bases between them. Per germline, CDR1 MDHEN and CDR2 SYDVKM. The chain's CDR3 is CATRGNLRGYTF. The CDR3 nucleotides are TGTGCCACCCGGGGAAACTTGAGGGGCTACACCTTC.

This clonotype was found once. This sequence may be a read error, since a much larger clone differs from it by one base. The CDR3 DNA sequence: TGCAGCGTTGACTTGGCGGGAGTGTGCAATGAGCAGTTCTTC. Encoded protein: CSVDLAGVCNEQFF. This chain links TRBV29-1 with TRBJ2-1; 7 nucleotides match TRBD2. V gave up 3 bases and J gave up 6 bases; unmatched junction bases: 8. The CDR3 length is 14 residues. The V gene's germline CDR1 is SQVTM and CDR2 ANQGSEA.

This clonotype was seen many times. The V and J genes are TRBV12-3 or TRBV12-4 and TRBJ2-7; no clear D gene. V was trimmed by 5 bases and J by 2 bases, leaving 13 bases between them. CDR3 length: 14 amino acids. The CDR3 DNA sequence: TGTGCCAGCAGTCCCCGGACGAGCCCCTACGAGCAGTACTTC. Encoded protein: CASSPRTSPYEQYF.

There are many counts of this clonotype. This chain joins TRBV7-2 and TRBJ1-2; a possible D gene is TRBD1 (6 bases). The CDR3 is made up of 14 amino acids. Germline CDR1 and CDR2: SGHTA and FQGNSA. The V end lost 5 bases, the J end lost 7 bases, and 17 bases lay between the germline ends. The CDR3 nucleotides are TGTGCCAGCAGCCCCCCAGGGGTAGTAGGTGGCTACACCTTC. Encoded protein: CASSPPGVVGGYTF.

Only a few counts were recorded for this clonotype. V and J are TRBV6-2 or TRBV6-3 and TRBJ2-7, with D possibly matching TRBD2 (6 bases). The CDR3 is made up of 19 amino acids. Trimming took off 2 bases at V and 0 bases at J, with 23 bases between the two ends. CDR1 is MNHEY, CDR2 SVGEGT, per germline. CDR3 loop: CASSYRSRSAGYRSYEQYF. CDR3 DNA: TGTGCCAGCAGTTACAGGTCTAGGTCGGCGGGATACCGCTCCTACGAGCAGTACTTC.

As DNA, the CDR3 is TGTGCCTCTGCGCCGGACATCTTTAACTATGGCTACACCTTC. It yields the protein CASAPDIFNYGYTF. This sequence joins TRBV6-1 and TRBJ1-2, with D maybe TRBD1 (5 bases). V lost 11 bases and J lost 1, with 17 bases in between. The CDR3 runs 14 residues. Germline V gene data show CDR1 as MNHNS and CDR2 as SASEGT.

This clonotype came up a few times. This chain connects TRBV5-1 to TRBJ2-2; D is unclear. The CDR3 runs to 16 residues. Germline CDR1 is SGHRS and CDR2 is YFSETQ. The V and J ends lost 0 bases and 1 base respectively, with 10 bases between them. CDR3 residues: CASSLGVGQNTGELFF. As DNA, the CDR3 is TGCGCCAGCAGCTTGGGGGTCGGGCAGAACACCGGGGAGCTGTTTTTT.

There are many counts of this clonotype. The CDR3 is CASSEVGGGETQYF. The DNA for the CDR3 is TGTGCCAGCAGTGAAGTTGGGGGTGGAGAGACCCAGTACTTC. The chain employs TRBV6-1 and TRBJ2-5; D is tentatively TRBD1 or TRBD2 (5 bases each). V was clipped by 1 base and J by 4 bases, with 10 bases between them. Germline CDR1 reads MNHNS; CDR2 reads SASEGT. This CDR3 is 14 amino acids long.

The sample holds a few counts of this clonotype. V usage is TRBV7-8 and J usage is TRBJ2-3; D tentatively fits TRBD1 or TRBD2 (5 bases each). This CDR3 is 16 amino acids long. Germline V gene sequence: CDR1 SGHVS, CDR2 FQNEAQ. With 5 bases removed from V and 0 bases from J, the gap between germline ends came to 15 bases. The DNA of the CDR3 is TGTGCCAGCAGCCTGATGGGCAGGGAGAGCACAGATACGCAGTATTTT. This encodes CASSLMGRESTDTQYF.

This clonotype appeared a few times. The chain couples TRBV2 to TRBJ2-5; D gene unclear. From germline, CDR1 is SNHLY and CDR2 FYNNEI. V lost 10 bases to trimming and J lost 0 bases, with 12 bases between them. CDR3 length: 13 residues. This CDR3 is CAIGAGDQETQYF. The CDR3 DNA reads TGTGCCATCGGTGCAGGAGACCAAGAGACCCAGTACTTC.

The chain uses TRBV11-2 and TRBJ2-3; TRBD2 aligns across 14 bases. The CDR3 spans 19 residues. Germline V lookup: CDR1 SGHAT, CDR2 FQNNGV. The V gene end was trimmed by 4 bases and the J gene end by 2 bases; junction bases not matched to a gene: 11. CDR3 protein: CASSSTSGGAPFATDTQYF. CDR3 nucleotides: TGTGCCAGCAGCTCGACTAGCGGGGGGGCGCCATTCGCCACAGATACGCAGTATTTT.

This clonotype was observed at least ten times. The chain is built from TRBV5-1 and TRBJ2-4, with D unresolved. Germline CDR1 reads SGHRS; CDR2 reads YFSETQ. The length of the CDR3 is 14 residues. Trimming stripped 5 bases from V and 1 base from J, with 10 bases between. The CDR3 bases are TGCGCCAGCAGTAGTGGGCAGGCCAAAAACATTCAGTACTTC. This encodes CASSSGQAKNIQYF.